This TCR beta chain was captured in a study of T-cell reconstitution after alpha-beta-depleted transplantation in children. Overall study results and limits: After transplant, at about two months, alpha-beta T cells were reportedly derived from several hundred expanded graft clones. The authors attributed T-cell counts and diversity one year after transplant mostly to newly produced T cells. Several patients had high TCRbeta diversity at day 60; it came from surviving recipient T cells and thymic progenitors.

This clonotype was seen just once. The antigen is unknown. The germline gives CDR1 MDHEN, CDR2 SYDVKM. The ends lost 5 bases at V and 5 bases at J; junction bases unmatched: 14. This CDR3 comprises 16 residues. Unique molecular identifiers tagged the TCRbeta library. Each CDR3 protein is one row after TCRdb ran MiXCR on the PCR reads. Of about 58,000 distinct CDR3 sequences listed, 44% are singletons. The receptor was derived from a male patient between 10 and 17 years old who had a stem cell transplant for acute lymphoblastic leukemia, so the T cells may come from the graft donor. This sequence joins TRBV28 and TRBJ2-5; 7 nucleotides line up with TRBD2. The specimen was PBMCs, mostly from graft donor cells, collected 360 days after TCRalphabeta/CD19-depleted stem cell transplant. The DNA of the CDR3 is TGTGCCAGCAGTGGCCCGGGAGGAGCGGGATTGGAGACCCAGTACTTC. Its protein product is CASSGPGGAGLETQYF.